This T cell receptor beta chain was identified during a study of blood T cell repertoires in COVID-19. Study-wide background: The analysed material was cDNA or gDNA that came from T cells, B-cell-depleted T cells, or PBMCs.

This clone turned up a few times. Method: immunoSEQ multiplex PCR; TCRdb's copy keeps in-frame clones and lacks some. Of roughly 220,000 clones in the sample, 70% to 90% are singletons; the top ten hold about 2.2%. CDR3 length: 15 residues. The V segment lost 2 bases and the J segment 10 bases; nucleotides outside the gene matches: 6. The germline gives CDR1 SGHRS, CDR2 YFSETQ. This receptor was taken from a man aged 25 to 40 who had recovered from COVID-19. This chain joins TRBV5-1 and TRBJ2-2, with 12 bases identical to TRBD1. Sequenced input: peripheral blood. CDR3 DNA sequence: TGCGCCAGCAGCTTTACCGGGACAGGGGGCGCGGAGCTGTTTTTT. Translated: CASSFTGTGGAELFF.